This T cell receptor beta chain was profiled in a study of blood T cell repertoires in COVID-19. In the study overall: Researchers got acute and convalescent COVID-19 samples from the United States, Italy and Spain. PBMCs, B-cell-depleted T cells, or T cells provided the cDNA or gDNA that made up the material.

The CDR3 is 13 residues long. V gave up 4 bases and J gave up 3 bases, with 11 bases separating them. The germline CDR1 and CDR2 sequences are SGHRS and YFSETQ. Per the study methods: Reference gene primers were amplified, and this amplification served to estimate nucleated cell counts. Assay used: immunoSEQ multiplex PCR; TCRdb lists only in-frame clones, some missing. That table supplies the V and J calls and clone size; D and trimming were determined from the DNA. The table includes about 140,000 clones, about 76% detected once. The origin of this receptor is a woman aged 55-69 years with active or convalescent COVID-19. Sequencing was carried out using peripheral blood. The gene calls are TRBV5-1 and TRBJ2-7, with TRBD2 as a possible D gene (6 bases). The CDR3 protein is CASSSGPRYEQYF. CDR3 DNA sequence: TGCGCCAGCAGCAGCGGGCCCCGCTACGAGCAGTACTTC.